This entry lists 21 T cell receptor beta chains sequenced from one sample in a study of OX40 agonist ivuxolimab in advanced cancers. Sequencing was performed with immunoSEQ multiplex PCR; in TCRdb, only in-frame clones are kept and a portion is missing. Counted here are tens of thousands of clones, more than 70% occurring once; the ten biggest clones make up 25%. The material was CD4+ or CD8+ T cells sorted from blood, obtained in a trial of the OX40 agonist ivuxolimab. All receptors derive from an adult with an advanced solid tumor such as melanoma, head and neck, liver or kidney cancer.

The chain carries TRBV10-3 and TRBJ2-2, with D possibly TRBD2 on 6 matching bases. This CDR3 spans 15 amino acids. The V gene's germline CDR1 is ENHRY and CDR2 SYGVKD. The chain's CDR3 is CANGGSGENTGELFF. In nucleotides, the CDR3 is TGTGCGAACGGGGGTAGCGGAGAGAACACCGGGGAGCTGTTTTTT.

The CDR3 sequence: CASSQGSLYEQYF. The DNA of the CDR3 is TGCGCCAGCAGCCAAGGGTCTCTCTACGAGCAGTACTTC. The V gene is TRBV4-1, the J gene TRBJ2-7; D uncertain. The CDR3 sequence is 13 residues long. The V end was cut by 1 base, the J end by 3 bases, with 7 bases between. The germline gives CDR1 MGHRA, CDR2 YSYEKL.

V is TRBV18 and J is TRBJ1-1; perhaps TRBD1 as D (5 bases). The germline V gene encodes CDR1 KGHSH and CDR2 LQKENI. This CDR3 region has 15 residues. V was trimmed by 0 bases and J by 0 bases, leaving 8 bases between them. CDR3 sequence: CASSPPGGVNTEAFF. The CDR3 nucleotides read TGTGCCAGCTCACCACCTGGGGGAGTGAACACTGAAGCTTTCTTT.

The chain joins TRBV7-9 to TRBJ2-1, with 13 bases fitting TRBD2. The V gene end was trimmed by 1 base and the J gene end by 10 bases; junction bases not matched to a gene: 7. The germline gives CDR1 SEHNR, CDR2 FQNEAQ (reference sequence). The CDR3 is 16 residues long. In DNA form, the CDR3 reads TGTGCCAGCAGCTTAGTGACGGGACTAGCGGGAAGGGAGCAGTTCTTC. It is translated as CASSLVTGLAGREQFF. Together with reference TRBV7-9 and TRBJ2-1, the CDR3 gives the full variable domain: DTGVSQNPRHKITKRGQNVTFRCDPISEHNRLYWYRQTLGQGPEFLTYFQNEAQLEKSRLLSDRFSAERPKGSFSTLEIQRTEQGDSAMYLCASSLVTGLAGREQFFGPGTRLTVL.

The CDR3 is CASSLGGSNGYTF. The CDR3, as DNA: TGTGCCAGCAGCTTGGGAGGGTCCAATGGCTACACCTTC. This chain connects TRBV11-2 to TRBJ1-2; D is unclear. The CDR3 runs to 13 residues. Trimming removed 3 bases from V and 6 bases from J, with 11 bases in between. Germline CDR1 reads SGHAT; CDR2 reads FQNNGV.

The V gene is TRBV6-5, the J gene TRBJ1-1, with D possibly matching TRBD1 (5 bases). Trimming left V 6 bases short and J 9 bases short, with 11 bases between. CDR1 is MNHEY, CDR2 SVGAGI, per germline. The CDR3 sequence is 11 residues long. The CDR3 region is CASRQGEKAFF. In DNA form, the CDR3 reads TGTGCCAGCAGGCAGGGCGAGAAAGCTTTCTTT.

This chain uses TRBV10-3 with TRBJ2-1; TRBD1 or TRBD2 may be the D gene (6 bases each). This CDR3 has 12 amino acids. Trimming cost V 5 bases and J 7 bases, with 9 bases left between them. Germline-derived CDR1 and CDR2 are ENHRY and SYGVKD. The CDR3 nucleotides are TGTGCCATCAGTCTAGGGGGGAATGAGCAGTTCTTC. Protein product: CAISLGGNEQFF.

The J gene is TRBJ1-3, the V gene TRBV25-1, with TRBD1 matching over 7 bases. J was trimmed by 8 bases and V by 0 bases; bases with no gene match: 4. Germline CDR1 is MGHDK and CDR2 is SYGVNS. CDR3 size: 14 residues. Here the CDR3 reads CASSEYGTGDTIYF. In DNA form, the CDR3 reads TGTGCCAGCAGTGAATATGGTACAGGGGACACCATATATTTT. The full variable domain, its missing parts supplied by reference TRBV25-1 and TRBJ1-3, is EADIYQTPRYLVIGTGKKITLECSQTMGHDKMYWYQQDPGMELHLIHYSYGVNSTEKGDLSSESTVSRIRTEHFPLTLESARPSHTSQYLCASSEYGTGDTIYFGEGSWLTVV.

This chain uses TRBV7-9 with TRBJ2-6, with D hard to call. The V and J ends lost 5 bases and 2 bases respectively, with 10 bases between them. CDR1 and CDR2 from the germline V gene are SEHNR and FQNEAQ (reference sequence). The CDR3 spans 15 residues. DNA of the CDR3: TGTGCCAGCAGCCGCCCAGCAACTGGGGCCAACGTCCTGACTTTC. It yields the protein CASSRPATGANVLTF.

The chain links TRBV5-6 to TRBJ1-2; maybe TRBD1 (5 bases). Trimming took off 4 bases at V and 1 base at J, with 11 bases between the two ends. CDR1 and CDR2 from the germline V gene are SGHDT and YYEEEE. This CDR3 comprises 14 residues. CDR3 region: CASSETGDNYGYTF. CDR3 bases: TGTGCCAGCAGCGAAACAGGAGATAACTATGGCTACACCTTC.

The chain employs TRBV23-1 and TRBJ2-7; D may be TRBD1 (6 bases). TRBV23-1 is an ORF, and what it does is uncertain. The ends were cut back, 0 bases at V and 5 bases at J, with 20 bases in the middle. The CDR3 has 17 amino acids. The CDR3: CASSQSSVGGSYNEQYF. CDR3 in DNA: TGCGCCAGCAGTCAATCATCGGTAGGGGGATCCTACAACGAGCAGTACTTC.

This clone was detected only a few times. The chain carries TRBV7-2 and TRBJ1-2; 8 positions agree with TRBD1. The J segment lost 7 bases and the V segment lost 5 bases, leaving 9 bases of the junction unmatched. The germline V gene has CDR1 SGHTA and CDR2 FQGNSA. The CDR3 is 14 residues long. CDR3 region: CASSPGAGGIGYTF. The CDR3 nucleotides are TGTGCCAGCAGCCCCGGGGCAGGGGGCATTGGCTACACCTTC.

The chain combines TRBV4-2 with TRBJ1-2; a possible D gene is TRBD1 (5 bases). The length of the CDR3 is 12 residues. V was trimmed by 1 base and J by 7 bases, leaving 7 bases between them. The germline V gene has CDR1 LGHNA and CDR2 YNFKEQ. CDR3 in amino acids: CASSQGGTGYTF. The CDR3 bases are TGTGCCAGCAGCCAAGGTGGGACTGGCTACACCTTC.

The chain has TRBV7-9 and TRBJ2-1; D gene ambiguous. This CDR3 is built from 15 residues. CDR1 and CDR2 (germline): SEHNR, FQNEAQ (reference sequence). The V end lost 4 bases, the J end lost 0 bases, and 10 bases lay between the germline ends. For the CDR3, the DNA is TGTGCCAGCAGCTCACCCTACAGCTCCTACAATGAGCAGTTCTTC. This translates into CASSSPYSSYNEQFF.

CDR3 nucleotides: TGTGCCTGGAGTGTAATAGGGTTTAGCGGAGGACCCACAGATACGCAGTATTTT. Translation gives CAWSVIGFSGGPTDTQYF. This chain uses TRBV30 with TRBJ2-3; a weak D match, TRBD2 (6 bases). The CDR3 length is 18 residues. Per germline, CDR1 GTSNPN and CDR2 SVGIG (reference sequence). Trimming pared 0 bases from V and 2 bases from J, leaving 21 bases between.

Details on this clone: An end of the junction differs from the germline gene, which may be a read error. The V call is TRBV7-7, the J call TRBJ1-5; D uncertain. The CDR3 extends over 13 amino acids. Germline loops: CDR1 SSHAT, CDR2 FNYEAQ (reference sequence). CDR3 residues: CASSLALGWPQHF. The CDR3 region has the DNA TGTGCTAGCAGCTTAGCGTTGGGTTGGCCCCAGCATTTT.

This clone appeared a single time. The CDR3 nucleotides are TGTGCCAGCAGCGTAGTCGGGAGACGATCAGATACGCAGTATTTT. As protein: CASSVVGRRSDTQYF. V gene TRBV9 combines with J gene TRBJ2-3; D possibly corresponds to TRBD2 (6 bases). V was trimmed by 0 bases and J by 4 bases, leaving 12 bases between them. CDR3 size: 15 residues. The germline V gene has CDR1 SGDLS and CDR2 YYNGEE. The variable domain in full, with the rest retrieved from reference TRBV9 and TRBJ2-3, is DSGVTQTPKHLITATGQRVTLRCSPRSGDLSVYWYQQSLDQGLQFLIQYYNGEERAKGNILERFSAQQFPDLHSELNLSSLELGDSALYFCASSVVGRRSDTQYFGPGTRLTVL.

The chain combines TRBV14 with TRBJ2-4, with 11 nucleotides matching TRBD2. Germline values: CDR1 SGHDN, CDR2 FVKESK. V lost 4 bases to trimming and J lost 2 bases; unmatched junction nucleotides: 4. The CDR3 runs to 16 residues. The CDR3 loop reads CASSLSSGRTKNIQYF. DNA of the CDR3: TGTGCCAGCAGCCTTTCTAGCGGGAGGACCAAAAACATTCAGTACTTC.

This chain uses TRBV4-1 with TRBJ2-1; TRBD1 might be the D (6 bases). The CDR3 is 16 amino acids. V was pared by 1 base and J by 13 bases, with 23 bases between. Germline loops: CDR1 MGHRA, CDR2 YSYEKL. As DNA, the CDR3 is TGCGCCAGCAGCCAAGGCCCAGGGGTAGGTGGGAGCAAACAGTTCTTC. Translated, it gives CASSQGPGVGGSKQFF.

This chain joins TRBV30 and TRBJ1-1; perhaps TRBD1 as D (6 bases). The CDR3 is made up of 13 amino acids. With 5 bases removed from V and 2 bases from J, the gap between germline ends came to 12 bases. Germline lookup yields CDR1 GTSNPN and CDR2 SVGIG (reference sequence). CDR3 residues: CAWAGQINTEAFF. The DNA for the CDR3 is TGTGCCTGGGCCGGACAGATTAACACTGAAGCTTTCTTT. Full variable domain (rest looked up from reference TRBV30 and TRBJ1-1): SQTIHQWPATLVQPVGSPLSLECTVEGTSNPNLYWYRQAAGRGLQLLFYSVGIGQISSEVPQNLSASRPQDRQFILSSKKLLLSDSGFYLCAWAGQINTEAFFGQGTRLTVV.

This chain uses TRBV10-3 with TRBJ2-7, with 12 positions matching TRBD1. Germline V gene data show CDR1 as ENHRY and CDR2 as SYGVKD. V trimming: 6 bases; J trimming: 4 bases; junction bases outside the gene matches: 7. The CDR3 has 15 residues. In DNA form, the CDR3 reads TGTGCCATCAGCAACTTGGGACAGGGGGCGTACGAGCAGTACTTC. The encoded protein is CAISNLGQGAYEQYF.